This TCR beta chain came from a study of CD8+ T cells in alopecia areata. Turning to the study itself: Treated patients received severity scores based on the percentage of scalp area affected. Regarding the study as a whole: Lesional scalp, notably in alopecia totalis/universalis, had clonality above that of normal scalp. On tofacitinib, scalp clonality and expanded CD8+ clones among top 100 fell significantly.

Sequencing templates came from extracted RNA that was reverse transcribed into cDNA. Produced via immunoSEQ multiplex PCR; TCRdb's table is partial and in-frame only. The sample records approximately 200,000 clones, approximately 60% being singletons. Treatment defined: oral pan-JAK inhibitor, 5-10 mg twice daily. This clone was picked up one time. The antigen remains undetermined. The V gene's germline CDR1 is SGDLS and CDR2 YYNGEE. Trimming shortened V by 0 bases and J by 3 bases, and 11 bases separated the two germline ends. The CDR3 length is 15 residues. The sequences come from CD4+ T cells sorted from blood, collected at week 4, from a patient treated with tofacitinib. This clonotype was obtained from a human donor with alopecia areata. The chain joins TRBV9 to TRBJ2-3; D perhaps matches TRBD1 (6 bases). In nucleotides, the CDR3 is TGTGCCAGCAGCGTAGTGGGGGCGATGACAGATACGCAGTATTTT. The encoded protein is CASSVVGAMTDTQYF.